This T cell receptor beta chain was documented in a study of cytomegalovirus exposure and HLA in healthy donors. As for the study in general: Among the 398 genotyped donors, over 70% were placed in the Caucasian-associated ancestry cluster. Regarding the study as a whole: High sensitivity and specificity were reportedly achieved when the classifier diagnosed cytomegalovirus status. An analysis done earlier found most TCR beta V segments productive about 87% or about 30% of the time. Analyzed later, association rates of TCRs varied across HLA loci, with DRB1 most and HLA-C fewest.

To note about this clone: Its antigen is unknown.

J was trimmed by 8 bases and V by 4 bases; bases with no gene match: 13. CDR1 and CDR2 from the germline V gene are MNHEY and SVGAGI. The CDR3 loop spans 15 amino acids. The PCR made use of 60 Vbeta and 13 Jbeta primers. This table comes from immunoSEQ multiplex PCR, and its TCRdb copy is limited to in-frame clones, with some not included. The sample table sets out about 200,000 clones. This clonotype was obtained from a girl aged 2 to 10 in good health and CMV-seropositive. The rearrangement uses TRBV6-5 and TRBJ2-7, with 8 bases matching TRBD1. Input material: PBMCs. The CDR3 here is CASSSPGDRPSQQYF. The CDR3 DNA sequence: TGTGCCAGCAGTTCCCCTGGGGACAGGCCGAGTCAGCAGTACTTC.